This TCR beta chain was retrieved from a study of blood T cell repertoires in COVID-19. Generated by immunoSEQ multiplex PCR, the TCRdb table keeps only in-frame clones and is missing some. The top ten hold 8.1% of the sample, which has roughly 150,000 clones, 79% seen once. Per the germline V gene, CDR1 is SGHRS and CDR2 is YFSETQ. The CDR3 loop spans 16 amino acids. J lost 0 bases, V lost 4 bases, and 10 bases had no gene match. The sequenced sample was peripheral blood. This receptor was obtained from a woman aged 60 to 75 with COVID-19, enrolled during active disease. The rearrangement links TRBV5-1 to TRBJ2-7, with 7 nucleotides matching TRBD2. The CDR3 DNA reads TGCGCCAGCAGCCTGGAGCGGGGAGTTATCTCCTACGAGCAGTACTTC. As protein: CASSLERGVISYEQYF.